The next 27 T cell receptor beta chains were all read from a single sample in a study of read filtering for tumor transcriptome and immune sequencing. This library used roughly 430 ng RNA and molecular barcoded adaptors spanning alpha/delta and beta/gamma chains. TCRdb recomputed calls from the reads with MiXCR, one row per CDR3 protein. The sample yields about 57,000 distinct CDR3 sequences, about 14% seen once. What was sequenced was a population of CD138-negative cells sorted from bone marrow. The receptors come from a donor over 35 with multiple myeloma.

In its sample, this clonotype was seen many times. J is TRBJ2-7 and V is TRBV3-1; D not certain. V was shortened by 1 base and J by 3 bases, with 7 bases between the two germline ends. This CDR3 is built from 13 residues. Germline CDR1 LGHDT, CDR2 YNNKEL (reference sequence). CDR3 nucleotide sequence: TGTGCCAGCAGCCAAGGTGGGTTCTACGAGCAGTACTTC. It translates to CASSQGGFYEQYF.

V usage is TRBV7-9 and J usage is TRBJ2-1, with TRBD2 matching 9 bases. The junction had 6 bases not matched to a gene; V was cut back by 2 bases and J by 4 bases. This CDR3 contains 16 residues. The germline gives CDR1 SEHNR, CDR2 FQNEAQ (reference sequence). CDR3 nucleotide sequence: TGTGCCAGCAGCTTACTAGCGGGATCGCCTTACAATGAGCAGTTCTTC. Amino acid sequence: CASSLLAGSPYNEQFF.

This clonotype has a handful of counts. The chain combines TRBV11-1 with TRBJ2-3; 8 nucleotides align to TRBD2. V was clipped by 3 bases and J by 0 bases; unmatched bases: 5. The CDR3 has 16 amino acids. Germline V CDR1 and CDR2: SGHAT, FQDESV (reference sequence). The CDR3 region is CASSFAASGSTDTQYF. For the CDR3, the DNA is TGTGCCAGCAGCTTCGCCGCTAGCGGGAGCACAGATACGCAGTATTTT. The full variable domain, completed using reference TRBV11-1 and TRBJ2-3, is EAEVAQSPRYKITEKSQAVAFWCDPISGHATLYWYRQILGQGPELLVQFQDESVVDDSQLPKDRFSAERLKGVDSTLKIQPAELGDSAMYLCASSFAASGSTDTQYFGPGTRLTVL.

The rearrangement joins TRBV6-5 to TRBJ2-1; TRBD2 matches 12 bases. Germline CDR1 is MNHEY and CDR2 is SVGAGI. The V gene end was trimmed by 6 bases and the J gene end by 9 bases; junction bases not matched to a gene: 9. CDR3 size: 15 residues. CDR3 amino acids: CASSRLAGAPGEQFF. CDR3 coding DNA: TGTGCCAGCAGCAGACTAGCGGGAGCCCCGGGTGAGCAGTTCTTC.

In its sample, this clonotype was seen many times. The CDR3 DNA sequence: TGCAGCGTTGTTGAGAGGAACATTCAGTACTTC. Encoded protein: CSVVERNIQYF. The chain recombines TRBV29-1 with TRBJ2-4; D is unclear. CDR3 length equals 11 residues. The germline gives CDR1 SQVTM, CDR2 ANQGSEA. The V gene lost 4 bases and the J gene lost 7 bases, with 8 bases spanning the gap.

This clonotype was seen ten or more times. The rearrangement links TRBV2 to TRBJ2-3; D call uncertain. V dropped 4 bases and J dropped 1 base, with 12 bases sitting between them. The CDR3 length is 15 residues. CDR1 is SNHLY, CDR2 FYNNEI, per germline. In DNA form, the CDR3 reads TGTGCCAGCAGTGGGGGAAAGGCGGGCACAGATACGCAGTATTTT. It codes for CASSGGKAGTDTQYF.

Regarding this clonotype: A much larger clone lies one base from this, so it may be a read error. The genes are TRBV12-3 or TRBV12-4 and TRBJ1-2; TRBD1 aligns across 9 bases. The CDR3 consists of 14 residues. V lost 5 bases and J lost 12; bases outside the gene matches: 13. The CDR3 sequence is CASSPTGGRYGNTF. DNA of the CDR3: TGTGCCAGCAGTCCGACAGGGGGTCGTTACGGCAACACCTTC.

This clonotype was counted at least ten times. The rearrangement joins TRBV6-2 or TRBV6-3 to TRBJ1-1, with D possibly matching TRBD1 (5 bases). V gave up 2 bases and J gave up 6 bases, with 10 bases separating them. Germline V gene data show CDR1 as MNHEY and CDR2 as SVGEGT. The CDR3 covers 13 residues. The CDR3 is CASSYTIQAEAFF. The CDR3 DNA follows: TGTGCCAGCAGTTACACGATACAGGCTGAAGCTTTCTTT.

This clonotype came up many times. The chain recombines TRBV5-5 with TRBJ2-3; TRBD1 matches at 10 bases. Germline CDR1 SGHKS, CDR2 YYEKEE (reference sequence). CDR3 size: 15 residues. Losses at the gene ends were 0 bases for V and 6 bases for J; bases not matched to a gene: 4. The CDR3 DNA follows: TGTGCCAGCAGCTTGGGGGACAGGGGCCCCGATACGCAGTATTTT. It encodes CASSLGDRGPDTQYF.

This clonotype was picked up many times. The chain joins TRBV7-9 to TRBJ2-2, with TRBD2 identical over 7 bases. The CDR3 consists of 14 residues. Per germline, CDR1 SEHNR and CDR2 FQNEAQ (reference sequence). V was clipped by 5 bases and J by 6 bases; unmatched bases: 6. The CDR3 bases are TGTGCCAGCAGCCACGGGGGGTCGTCCGGGGAGCTGTTTTTT. The encoded protein is CASSHGGSSGELFF. Complete variable domain (other parts from reference TRBV7-9 and TRBJ2-2): DTGVSQNPRHKITKRGQNVTFRCDPISEHNRLYWYRQTLGQGPEFLTYFQNEAQLEKSRLLSDRFSAERPKGSFSTLEIQRTEQGDSAMYLCASSHGGSSGELFFGEGSRLTVL.

This clonotype came up many times. The gene calls are TRBV5-1 and TRBJ2-1, with unresolved D. Germline V CDR1 and CDR2: SGHRS, YFSETQ. Trimming pared 2 bases from V and 5 bases from J, leaving 17 bases between. CDR3 length: 16 amino acids. This CDR3 reads CASSLGSSRGNNEQFF. The CDR3 region has the DNA TGCGCCAGCAGCTTAGGATCCTCACGAGGAAACAATGAGCAGTTCTTC.

The chain recombines TRBV7-9 with TRBJ2-2; unclear D gene. Germline CDR1 reads SEHNR; CDR2 reads FQNEAQ (reference sequence). V shed 5 bases and J shed 5 bases, with 9 bases lying between them. CDR3 size: 13 residues. The CDR3 region is CASSASETGELFF. The CDR3 bases are TGTGCCAGCAGCGCGAGCGAGACCGGGGAGCTGTTTTTT.

In this sample, this clonotype turned up many times. The chain is built from TRBV6-5 and TRBJ2-7; a possible D gene is TRBD2 (7 bases). Germline V gene data show CDR1 as MNHEY and CDR2 as SVGAGI. The V end was cut by 5 bases, the J end by 2 bases, with 13 bases between. This CDR3 is 14 amino acids long. The CDR3 sequence is CASSRGGPTYEQYF. The CDR3 nucleotides read TGTGCCAGCAGTCGCGGGGGCCCCACCTACGAGCAGTACTTC.

This clonotype has a count of ten or more. This chain joins TRBV7-8 and TRBJ2-1; perhaps TRBD2 as D (6 bases). Germline CDR1 reads SGHVS; CDR2 reads FQNEAQ. The CDR3 covers 14 residues. V dropped 7 bases and J dropped 8 bases, with 18 bases sitting between them. DNA for the CDR3: TGTGCCAGCACCTTTGGAGGCGGGGCTGATGAGCAGTTCTTC. This codes for CASTFGGGADEQFF. Variable domain in full (rest from reference TRBV7-8 and TRBJ2-1): GAGVSQSPRYKVAKRGQDVALRCDPISGHVSLFWYQQALGQGPEFLTYFQNEAQLDKSGLPSDRFFAERPEGSVSTLKIQRTQQEDSAVYLCASTFGGGADEQFFGPGTRLTVL.

The sample holds a few counts of this clonotype. A much larger clone lies a single base off, so this may be a read error. J is TRBJ2-7 and V is TRBV20-1, with D unclear. The CDR3 sequence is 13 residues long. Germline lookup yields CDR1 DFQATT and CDR2 SNEGSKA (reference sequence). Trimming shortened V by 2 bases and J by 2 bases, and 10 bases separated the two germline ends. The CDR3 loop reads CSARNPQTYEQYF. CDR3 nucleotides: TGCAGTGCTAGAAACCCCCAAACCTACGAGCAGTACTTC.

Comments on this clonotype: A read error may account for a junction end that differs from germline. The chain is built from TRBV13 and TRBJ2-7; D tentatively fits TRBD1 or TRBD2 (5 bases each). Germline values: CDR1 PRHDT, CDR2 FYEKMQ (reference sequence). The CDR3 is made up of 15 amino acids. DNA of the CDR3: TGTGCCAGCAGCTTCCGGGGCCGGAGCTCCCACGAGCAGTACTTC. This gives the protein CASSFRGRSSHEQYF.

In the case of this clonotype: This may be a read error: a much more frequent sequence differs by one nucleotide. The rearrangement links TRBV5-1 to TRBJ1-1, with a tentative D call TRBD1 (5 bases). The CDR3 is made up of 14 amino acids. In germline, CDR1 is SGHRS, CDR2 YFSETQ. This chain's CDR3 is CASSLGHPGTEASF. The CDR3 DNA reads as TGCGCCAGCAGCTTGGGACACCCGGGGACTGAAGCTTCCTTT.

This clonotype came up many times. The gene calls are TRBV20-1 and TRBJ1-4; D gene unclear. Germline CDR1 DFQATT, CDR2 SNEGSKA (reference sequence). Deletions cut 4 bases from V and 5 bases from J, with 17 bases between. This CDR3 spans 15 amino acids. CDR3 nucleotides: TGCAGTGCTACCTCCCGTCTTTTGCTGAATGAAAAACTGTTTTTT. The encoded protein is CSATSRLLLNEKLFF.

This clonotype has a count of ten or more. The chain has TRBV7-9 and TRBJ1-1, with TRBD1 matching 7 bases. The germline CDR1 and CDR2 sequences are SEHNR and FQNEAQ (reference sequence). The CDR3 is 15 residues long. The trim removed 1 base at V and 1 base at J, leaving 3 bases unmatched. This CDR3 is CASSLGWTGNTEAFF. The CDR3 DNA is TGTGCCAGCAGCTTAGGTTGGACAGGGAACACTGAAGCTTTCTTT.

This clonotype was found many times. The chain is built from TRBV20-1 and TRBJ2-2, with 13 bases that match TRBD2. The CDR3 runs 17 residues. The germline CDR1 and CDR2 sequences are DFQATT and SNEGSKA (reference sequence). Trimming took 3 bases from V and 4 from J; bases not matched to a gene: 8. The CDR3 region is CSASRTSGSPLTGELFF. DNA of the CDR3: TGCAGTGCTAGCCGGACTAGCGGGAGCCCACTCACCGGGGAGCTGTTTTTT.

Concerning this clonotype itself: A clone one base away is much larger, so this may be a read error. The chain has TRBV7-9 and TRBJ2-7; D is perhaps TRBD1 or TRBD2 (6 bases each). Trimming took off 8 bases at V and 7 bases at J, with 24 bases between the two ends. The CDR3 runs to 15 residues. Germline CDR1 SEHNR, CDR2 FQNEAQ (reference sequence). The CDR3 reads CASGQYAGEVWEQYF. In nucleotides, the CDR3 is TGTGCCAGCGGCCAATATGCAGGGGAGGTATGGGAGCAGTACTTC.

This clonotype was detected ten times or more. CDR3 amino acids: CASSLTGSSLDNSPLHF. CDR3 in DNA: TGCGCCAGCAGCCTTACAGGGAGCAGCCTGGATAATTCACCCCTCCACTTT. V gene TRBV5-1 combines with J gene TRBJ1-6; TRBD1 might be the D (6 bases). This CDR3 has 17 residues. Germline values: CDR1 SGHRS, CDR2 YFSETQ. Trimming pared 4 bases from V and 5 bases from J, leaving 19 bases between.

At least ten counts were recorded for this clonotype. This sequence joins TRBV20-1 and TRBJ2-5, with 8 bases fitting TRBD2. The CDR3 has 13 residues. Germline-derived CDR1 and CDR2 are DFQATT and SNEGSKA (reference sequence). J gave up 2 bases and V 6 bases, and 5 bases lay outside the gene matches. This CDR3 reads CSAVSGMQETQYF. In nucleotides, the CDR3 is TGCAGTGCGGTTAGCGGGATGCAAGAGACCCAGTACTTC.

This chain joins TRBV5-1 and TRBJ2-1; D might be TRBD2 (6 bases). The CDR3 has 14 amino acids. Germline CDR1 SGHRS, CDR2 YFSETQ. V dropped 4 bases and J dropped 1 base, with 9 bases sitting between them. The DNA for the CDR3 is TGCGCCAGCAGCGGGGACTTATCCTACAATGAGCAGTTCTTC. It yields the protein CASSGDLSYNEQFF.

This clonotype was seen ten or more times. The genes are TRBV4-3 and TRBJ2-5; D is uncertain. The V gene lost 3 bases and the J gene lost 1 base, with 12 bases spanning the gap. The CDR3 runs to 15 residues. The germline V gene has CDR1 LGHNA and CDR2 YSLEER. CDR3 amino acids: CASSHGIGSQETQYF. CDR3 bases: TGCGCCAGCAGCCACGGAATAGGGTCCCAAGAGACCCAGTACTTC.

This clonotype was seen a few times. This chain joins TRBV20-1 and TRBJ2-5; tentatively, D is TRBD2 (5 bases). Deletions cut 0 bases from V and 4 bases from J, with 15 bases between. The CDR3 runs to 15 residues. Germline CDR1 and CDR2: DFQATT and SNEGSKA (reference sequence). CDR3: CSARDRIGRAETQYF. The CDR3 DNA is TGCAGTGCTAGAGATCGCATAGGGAGAGCAGAGACCCAGTACTTC.

The chain carries TRBV30 and TRBJ2-5, with D possibly matching TRBD1 (6 bases). V was trimmed by 2 bases and J by 2 bases, leaving 15 bases between them. From germline, CDR1 is GTSNPN and CDR2 SVGIG (reference sequence). This CDR3 contains 15 residues. The CDR3 reads CAWSRTDRPQETQYF. The CDR3 DNA reads TGTGCCTGGAGTAGGACAGATCGACCTCAAGAGACCCAGTACTTC. The full variable domain, its missing parts supplied by reference TRBV30 and TRBJ2-5, is SQTIHQWPATLVQPVGSPLSLECTVEGTSNPNLYWYRQAAGRGLQLLFYSVGIGQISSEVPQNLSASRPQDRQFILSSKKLLLSDSGFYLCAWSRTDRPQETQYFGPGTRLLVL.